This TCR beta chain was obtained from a study of blood T cell repertoires in COVID-19. Clinical history as reported by participants underpinned cohort assignment. Two negative PCRs, clearance, or symptom resolution had been documented for recovered Cohort 3 donors. This clone was counted once. Produced via immunoSEQ multiplex PCR; TCRdb's table is partial and in-frame only. This table holds hundreds of thousands of clones, 75% to 90% found once. CDR1 is SEHNR, CDR2 FQNEAQ, per germline (reference sequence). This CDR3 is built from 17 residues. Trimming stripped 2 bases from V and 1 base from J, with 15 bases between.

This receptor was taken from a man aged 18 to 35 who had recovered from COVID-19. The rearrangement joins TRBV7-9 to TRBJ1-5; D may be TRBD1 (5 bases). Sample: PBMCs or T cells enriched from blood (not recorded which). In DNA form, the CDR3 reads TGTGCCAGCAGCTTATCAGTTATGGGGCGAAGCAATCAGCCCCAGCATTTT. Its translation: CASSLSVMGRSNQPQHF.